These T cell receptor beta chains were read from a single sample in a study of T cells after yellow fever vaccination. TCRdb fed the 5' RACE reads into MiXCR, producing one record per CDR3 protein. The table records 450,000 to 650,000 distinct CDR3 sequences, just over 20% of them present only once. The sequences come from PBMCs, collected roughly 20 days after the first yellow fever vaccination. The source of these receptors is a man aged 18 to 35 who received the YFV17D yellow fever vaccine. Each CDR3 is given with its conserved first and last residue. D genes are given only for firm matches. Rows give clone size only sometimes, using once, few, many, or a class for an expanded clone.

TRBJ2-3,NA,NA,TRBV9,CASSVSQYHTDTQYF,TGTGCCAGCAGCGTGAGTCAGTACCACACAGATACGCAGTATTTT
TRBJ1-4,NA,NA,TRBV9,CASAGRNEKLFF,TGTGCCAGCGCCGGTCGCAATGAAAAACTGTTTTTT
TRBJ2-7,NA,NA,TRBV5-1,CASSLSQGPSGEQYF,TGCGCCAGCAGCTTGTCCCAGGGGCCCTCGGGGGAGCAGTACTTC
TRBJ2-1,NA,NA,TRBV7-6,CASSFRGVISYNEQFF,TGTGCCAGCAGCTTTAGGGGCGTGATCTCCTACAATGAGCAGTTCTTC
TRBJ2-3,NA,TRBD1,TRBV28,CASSPSWDRDPTSTDTQYF,TGTGCCAGCAGTCCCAGCTGGGACAGGGATCCCACTAGCACAGATACGCAGTATTTT
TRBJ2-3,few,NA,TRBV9,CASSVIFDTQYF,TGTGCCAGCAGCGTCATCTTCGATACGCAGTATTTT
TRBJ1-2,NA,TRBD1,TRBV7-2,CASSIRQGAGGYTF,TGTGCCAGCAGCATCCGACAGGGGGCGGGTGGCTACACCTTC
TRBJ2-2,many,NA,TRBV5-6,CASSSYRLANTGELFF,TGTGCCAGCAGCTCCTACAGGCTCGCGAACACCGGGGAGCTGTTTTTT
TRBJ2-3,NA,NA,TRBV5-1,CASTKPGISSTDTQYF,TGCGCCAGCACCAAACCGGGGATTTCTAGCACAGATACGCAGTATTTT
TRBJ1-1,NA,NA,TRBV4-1,CASSPPGGGAEAFF,TGCGCCAGCAGCCCACCAGGTGGAGGGGCTGAAGCTTTCTTT
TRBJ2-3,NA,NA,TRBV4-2,CASGTGLPYSGTDTQYF,TGTGCCAGCGGCACCGGGCTCCCCTACAGTGGCACAGATACGCAGTATTTT
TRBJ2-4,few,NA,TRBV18,CASSPPHGHQYF,TGTGCCAGCTCACCACCCCACGGACATCAGTACTTC